This T cell receptor (beta chain) stems from a study of immune heterogeneity within non-small cell lung tumors. Study as a whole: The composition of the tumors was several squamous cell carcinomas, nine to eleven non-squamous carcinomas and 1 not otherwise specified. Study-wide points: Local tumor mutational burden correlated moderately but significantly with local T-cell clonality (R roughly 0.34). The repertoire of each individual patient held high-frequency T-cell receptor beta clonotypes that were largely distinct from those of other patients. Recurring identical dominant CDR3 beta clonotypes were observed across tumor sites within a patient, together with site-unique high-frequency clones.

A first 10-cycle multiplex round used 32 V-gene and 13 J-gene primers on TCR beta CDR3. From the multiplex PCR reads, TCRdb called clonotypes with MiXCR, one entry per CDR3 protein. Of tens of thousands of distinct CDR3 sequences in the sample, around 28% were seen once. Germline V gene data show CDR1 as SNHLY and CDR2 as FYNNEI. V lost 3 bases and J 5 bases, leaving 14 bases between the germline ends. The CDR3 is made up of 14 amino acids. Template input, which was bulk tumor genomic DNA, totaled 450 to 600 ng per sample. From each primary tumor, several far-apart biopsies were obtained during surgery. Patients had untreated, newly diagnosed non-small cell lung cancer and underwent curative surgery. A few counts support this clonotype. What it binds is not known.

The rearrangement uses TRBV2 and TRBJ2-7; no clear D gene. Sequences were obtained from lung tumor tissue. The TCR comes from a middle-aged man with non-small cell lung cancer. The CDR3 nucleotides are TGTGCCAGCAGTGATCCGCCCCTCAATAACGAGCAGTACTTC. Protein: CASSDPPLNNEQYF.